The 27 T cell receptor beta chains given below trace back to one sample, sequenced in a study of regulatory and conventional T cells in RAG deficiency. Blood CD4+ CD25-high CD127-low regulatory T cells supplied the genomic DNA template. Using immunoSEQ multiplex PCR, the repertoire was profiled, and TCRdb retains in-frame clones only, with some absent. The sample comprises about 12,000 clones, less than 95% of which are singletons, and less than 1.5% rests with the top ten. The sample was also reused in another study, on regulatory T cells. From that report: Primers: 52 TRBV forward and 13 TRBJ reverse.

Sequences were obtained from CD127- CD25+ CD4+ Tregs sorted from blood. The receptor set was obtained from a human donor in good health.

The genes are TRBV7-2 and TRBJ1-2; D perhaps matches TRBD1 (5 bases). The CDR3 consists of 13 residues. V lost 1 base, J lost 13 bases, and 16 bases lay in between. Germline V CDR1 and CDR2: SGHTA, FQGNSA. CDR3 nucleotide sequence: TGTGCCAGCAGCTTAGTGGCCCCCGGACATATCACCTTC. It codes for CASSLVAPGHITF. The full variable domain, its missing parts supplied by reference TRBV7-2 and TRBJ1-2, is GAGVSQSPSNKVTEKGKDVELRCDPISGHTALYWYRQSLGQGLEFLIYFQGNSAPDKSGLPSDRFSAERTGGSVSTLTIQRTQQEDSAVYLCASSLVAPGHITFGSGTRLTVV.

J is TRBJ2-1 and V is TRBV7-3, with 8 bases aligning to TRBD2. The germline CDR1 and CDR2 sequences are SGHTA and FQGTGA. J gave up 0 bases and V 4 bases, and 8 bases lay outside the gene matches. CDR3 length equals 17 residues. The CDR3 sequence is CASSSLPGTSSYNEQFF. CDR3 nucleotide sequence: TGTGCCAGCAGCTCCCTTCCCGGGACTAGCTCCTACAATGAGCAGTTCTTC. Together with reference TRBV7-3 and TRBJ2-1, the CDR3 gives the full variable domain: GAGVSQTPSNKVTEKGKYVELRCDPISGHTALYWYRQSLGQGPEFLIYFQGTGAADDSGLPNDRFFAVRPEGSVSTLKIQRTERGDSAVYLCASSSLPGTSSYNEQFFGPGTRLTVL.

Regarding this clone: Compared with germline, one end of the junction differs, possibly owing to a read error. At the DNA level, this CDR3 is encoded by other sequences in the same sample as well. The rearrangement uses TRBV19 and TRBJ1-6; TRBD1 might be the D (6 bases). The CDR3 runs 14 residues. Per germline, CDR1 LNHDA and CDR2 SQIVND (reference sequence). Here the CDR3 DNA reads TGTGCCAGTAGTCGGACAGCGAATAATTCCCCCCTCCACTTT. Its translation is CASSRTANNSPLHF.

The V and J genes are TRBV7-8 and TRBJ1-1; D call uncertain. The CDR3 length is 16 residues. CDR1 is SGHVS, CDR2 FQNEAQ, per germline. The germline V and J ends were trimmed by 5 bases and 0 bases, with 16 bases remaining between them. The CDR3 nucleotides are TGTGCCAGCAGCCGGCCGTATGAGGGAATGAACACTGAAGCTTTCTTT. The encoded protein is CASSRPYEGMNTEAFF.

The J gene is TRBJ1-2, the V gene TRBV30; 9 positions match TRBD1. Germline loops: CDR1 GTSNPN, CDR2 SVGIG (reference sequence). The CDR3 runs to 16 residues. The V and J ends lost 4 bases and 4 bases, in that order; junction bases with no gene match: 13. Here the CDR3 DNA reads TGTGCCTGGAACCACAGGGGGCGCCCGGGCAGCTATGGCTACACCTTC. Its translation: CAWNHRGRPGSYGYTF.

About this clone itself: Mismatch with germline at one junction end may stem from a read error. The chain combines TRBV19 with TRBJ1-2; TRBD1 agrees at 7 bases. The germline V gene has CDR1 LNHDA and CDR2 SQIVND (reference sequence). The CDR3 runs to 12 residues. CDR3 sequence: CASSHPGQEILF. The CDR3 DNA reads TGTGCCAGTAGCCACCCCGGACAGGAGATTTTATTC.

The chain joins TRBV6-1 to TRBJ2-1; 9 bases are shared with TRBD2. J was trimmed by 2 bases and V by 4 bases; bases with no gene match: 6. CDR1 is MNHNS and CDR2 is SASEGT in the germline V gene. This CDR3 is 16 amino acids long. The CDR3 loop is CASSGWSGGPYNEQFF. For the CDR3, the DNA is TGTGCCAGCAGTGGGTGGAGCGGGGGGCCCTACAATGAGCAGTTCTTC.

This clone has a handful of counts. This rearrangement joins TRBV7-9 to TRBJ1-4; TRBD1 agrees at 9 bases. This CDR3 comprises 19 residues. V shed 4 bases, J shed 4 bases, and the junction held 16 bases outside the gene matches. The V gene's germline CDR1 is SEHNR and CDR2 FQNEAQ (reference sequence). The CDR3 DNA is TGTGCCAGCAGCTCGCGTACGGGACAGGGCTATGGGGGTAATGAAAAACTGTTTTTT. Protein: CASSSRTGQGYGGNEKLFF.

The chain carries TRBV15 and TRBJ1-2, with D hard to call. The CDR3 is 12 residues long. The germline CDR1 and CDR2 sequences are LNHNV and YYDKDF (reference sequence). The germline V and J ends were trimmed by 5 bases and 8 bases, with 12 bases remaining between them. CDR3 sequence (DNA): TGTGCCACCAGCCGGGGTCGGAGAGGCTACACCTTC. Translated: CATSRGRRGYTF.

The V call is TRBV2, the J call TRBJ1-2; a weak D match, TRBD1 (6 bases). Germline CDR1 is SNHLY and CDR2 is FYNNEI. Trimming cost V 5 bases and J 2 bases, with 12 bases left between them. The CDR3 is 14 amino acids. The CDR3 bases are TGTGCCAGCAGTAGGACAGCCGCCAACTATGGCTACACCTTC. Amino acids: CASSRTAANYGYTF.

This clone was seen once. This chain joins TRBV5-5 and TRBJ2-5; 8 nucleotides agree with TRBD1. V was pared by 6 bases and J by 5 bases, with 9 bases of the junction left unmatched. Germline V gene data show CDR1 as SGHKS and CDR2 as YYEKEE (reference sequence). The CDR3 length is 14 residues. DNA of the CDR3: TGTGCCAGCAACCAGGGGGCTCGGCAGGAGACCCAGTACTTC. It translates to CASNQGARQETQYF.

This chain's CDR3 is CASSAGLKNTEAFF. The CDR3 region has the DNA TGTGCCAGCAGCGCAGGACTGAAGAACACTGAAGCTTTCTTT. V is TRBV5-4 and J is TRBJ1-1; D remains unclear. The CDR3 totals 14 residues. The ends were cut back, 4 bases at V and 1 base at J, with 11 bases in the middle. Germline V gene lookup returns CDR1 SGHNT and CDR2 YYREEE (reference sequence). The full variable domain, with the rest looked up from reference TRBV5-4 and TRBJ1-1, is ETGVTQSPTHLIKTRGQQVTLRCSSQSGHNTVSWYQQALGQGPQFIFQYYREEENGRGNFPPRFSGLQFPNYSSELNVNALELDDSALYLCASSAGLKNTEAFFGQGTRLTVV.

The V gene is TRBV6-5, the J gene TRBJ2-7, with a tentative D call TRBD2 (5 bases). Germline CDR1 MNHEY, CDR2 SVGAGI. This CDR3 contains 13 residues. Trimming took 5 bases from V and 2 from J, leaving 10 bases between them. DNA of the CDR3: TGTGCCAGCAGTCCCCGGGAAACCTACGAGCAGTACTTC. Protein product: CASSPRETYEQYF.

The chain employs TRBV5-1 and TRBJ1-3; possible D gene TRBD1, 5 bases. Trimming cost V 0 bases and J 2 bases, with 15 bases left between them. The CDR3 consists of 17 residues. Germline V gene data show CDR1 as SGHRS and CDR2 as YFSETQ. CDR3 region: CASSLGGDRRTGNTIYF. CDR3 coding DNA: TGCGCCAGCAGCTTGGGGGGCGACAGAAGGACTGGAAACACCATATATTTT.

The chain uses TRBV5-6 and TRBJ1-2; D uncertain. Germline lookup yields CDR1 SGHDT and CDR2 YYEEEE. V lost 4 bases and J 2 bases, leaving 9 bases between the germline ends. The CDR3 loop spans 13 amino acids. The CDR3 protein is CASSPAGNYGYTF. DNA for the CDR3: TGTGCCAGCAGCCCGGCGGGGAACTATGGCTACACCTTC.

The rearrangement uses TRBV5-1 and TRBJ1-1; D call uncertain. The CDR3 extends over 15 amino acids. The V and J ends lost 4 bases and 2 bases respectively, with 15 bases between them. From germline, CDR1 is SGHRS and CDR2 YFSETQ. Here the CDR3 DNA reads TGCGCCAGCAGCCTCACTTCACAGCAAAACACTGAAGCTTTCTTT. Translating gives CASSLTSQQNTEAFF.

The gene calls are TRBV5-1 and TRBJ2-1, with D perhaps TRBD2 (10 bases). CDR1 and CDR2 (germline): SGHRS, YFSETQ. The CDR3 runs 20 residues. V was clipped by 3 bases and J by 8 bases, with 33 bases between them. CDR3 coding DNA: TGCGCCAGCAGCTCCACAGGGGGCGGTTATGGACTAGCGGTCCAGCATGAGCAGTTCTTC. This gives the protein CASSSTGGGYGLAVQHEQFF.

The V and J genes are TRBV6-1 and TRBJ2-3; perhaps TRBD2 as D (7 bases). Germline lookup yields CDR1 MNHNS and CDR2 SASEGT. Trimming left V 7 bases short and J 1 base short, with 15 bases between. The CDR3 is 15 residues long. Here the CDR3 DNA reads TGTGCCAGCATGCGGGGGCTGTTCGGCACAGATACGCAGTATTTT. Translated: CASMRGLFGTDTQYF.

This clone has just one count. This chain uses TRBV18 with TRBJ2-5; the match to TRBD1 covers 8 bases. CDR1 is KGHSH, CDR2 LQKENI, per germline. Trimming took 1 base from V and 4 from J; bases not matched to a gene: 11. CDR3 length equals 17 residues. CDR3 loop: CASSPRWRTGRIETQYF. CDR3 sequence (DNA): TGTGCCAGCTCACCACGTTGGCGGACAGGGAGAATAGAGACCCAGTACTTC.

This chain uses TRBV27 with TRBJ1-2; D is uncertain. The length of the CDR3 is 14 residues. Trimming removed 8 bases from V and 2 bases from J, with 15 bases in between. Germline CDR1 MNHEY, CDR2 SMNVEV (reference sequence). The DNA of the CDR3 is TGTGCCAGCTATACCTGGACGGGAAACTATGGCTACACCTTC. Encoded protein: CASYTWTGNYGYTF.

The chain links TRBV28 to TRBJ2-7; 8 bases match TRBD1. The junction had 8 bases not matched to a gene; V was cut back by 8 bases and J by 2 bases. Germline CDR1 is MDHEN and CDR2 is SYDVKM. CDR3 length: 14 residues. The CDR3 reads CASGRTGLTYEQYF. The CDR3 DNA reads TGTGCCAGCGGGAGGACAGGGCTTACCTACGAGCAGTACTTC. The complete variable domain, with remaining parts taken from reference TRBV28 and TRBJ2-7, reads DVKVTQSSRYLVKRTGEKVFLECVQDMDHENMFWYRQDPGLGLRLIYFSYDVKMKEKGDIPEGYSVSREKKERFSLILESASTNQTSMYLCASGRTGLTYEQYFGPGTRLTVT.

This chain links TRBV29-1 with TRBJ2-1; possibly TRBD1 for D (5 bases). The ends were cut back, 4 bases at V and 9 bases at J, with 16 bases in the middle. Germline assignment: CDR1 SQVTM and CDR2 ANQGSEA. The CDR3 consists of 13 residues. CDR3 DNA: TGCAGCGTTGTAAGGGGTCTTGAAACTGAGCAGTTCTTC. This gives the protein CSVVRGLETEQFF.

This clone has a single count. V and J are TRBV9 and TRBJ2-1, with 10 positions matching TRBD2. With 0 bases clipped from V and 5 bases from J, the junction kept 2 bases outside the gene matches. This CDR3 contains 15 residues. Germline-derived CDR1 and CDR2 are SGDLS and YYNGEE. This CDR3 reads CASSVEGLANNEQFF. The CDR3 bases are TGTGCCAGCAGCGTAGAGGGACTAGCGAACAATGAGCAGTTCTTC. Looking up the rest from reference TRBV9 and TRBJ2-1 gives the full variable domain: DSGVTQTPKHLITATGQRVTLRCSPRSGDLSVYWYQQSLDQGLQFLIQYYNGEERAKGNILERFSAQQFPDLHSELNLSSLELGDSALYFCASSVEGLANNEQFFGPGTRLTVL.

The chain couples TRBV7-9 to TRBJ2-7; the D gene is possibly TRBD1 (6 bases). CDR3 length: 15 amino acids. Germline CDR1 reads SEHNR; CDR2 reads FQNEAQ (reference sequence). V was clipped by 5 bases and J by 2 bases, with 16 bases between them. Written as DNA, the CDR3 is TGTGCCAGCAGCCGCCACCGGGACACAACCTACGAGCAGTACTTC. Translation gives CASSRHRDTTYEQYF. Looking up the rest from reference TRBV7-9 and TRBJ2-7 gives the full variable domain: DTGVSQNPRHKITKRGQNVTFRCDPISEHNRLYWYRQTLGQGPEFLTYFQNEAQLEKSRLLSDRFSAERPKGSFSTLEIQRTEQGDSAMYLCASSRHRDTTYEQYFGPGTRLTVT.

V is TRBV6-5 and J is TRBJ2-7, with a tentative D call TRBD2 (5 bases). The CDR3 is made up of 12 amino acids. Germline lookup yields CDR1 MNHEY and CDR2 SVGAGI. V was cut by 6 bases and J by 6 bases, with 12 bases left in between. This chain's CDR3 is CASRKSSGEQYF. CDR3 sequence (DNA): TGTGCCAGCAGAAAGAGCAGCGGCGAGCAGTACTTC.

The rearrangement uses TRBV6-4 and TRBJ1-2; 8 bases line up with TRBD1. This CDR3 has 14 amino acids. CDR1 is MRHNA, CDR2 SNTAGT, per germline. Trimming at V came to 6 bases and at J to 6 bases, leaving 9 bases not matched to a gene. Here the CDR3 reads CASRDRGRLNGYTF. DNA of the CDR3: TGTGCCAGCAGAGACAGGGGCCGGTTGAATGGCTACACCTTC.

CDR3 sequence (DNA): TGCGCCAGCAGCTTACCAAGGACAGGGGGATCCTACGAGCAGTACTTC. The encoded protein is CASSLPRTGGSYEQYF. The chain carries TRBV5-1 and TRBJ2-7, with 10 bases matching TRBD1. Losses at the gene ends were 2 bases for V and 1 base for J; bases not matched to a gene: 6. CDR3 length: 16 amino acids. Germline V CDR1 and CDR2: SGHRS, YFSETQ.